The 12 T cell receptor beta chains below all came from one sample that was sequenced in a study of identical twins. MiXCR, applied by TCRdb to the 5' RACE reads, yields one record per CDR3 protein. The sample shows roughly 470,000 distinct CDR3 sequences, approximately 15% of them seen only once. The same sample was also used in a study of yellow fever vaccine responses in identical twins.

The material sequenced was CD4+ T cells sorted from blood. These receptors were taken from a woman aged 18-29 years in good health.

This chain uses TRBV7-8 with TRBJ2-1; 12 bases match TRBD1. This CDR3 has 16 amino acids. Germline V gene sequence: CDR1 SGHVS, CDR2 FQNEAQ. J lost 9 bases, V lost 5 bases, and 11 bases had no gene match. The CDR3 DNA reads as TGTGCCAGCAGCCCACCGGGACAGGGGGCGCGGGGTGAGCAGTTCTTC. Translated: CASSPPGQGARGEQFF.

The chain employs TRBV3-1 and TRBJ2-3; no clear D gene. Trimming took off 4 bases at V and 5 bases at J, with 10 bases between the two ends. The CDR3 runs 13 residues. The germline V gene has CDR1 LGHDT and CDR2 YNNKEL (reference sequence). The CDR3 loop is CASSPRYQDTQYF. Written as DNA, the CDR3 is TGTGCCAGCAGCCCTCGATACCAAGATACGCAGTATTTT.

This clonotype was observed once. The chain carries TRBV3-1 and TRBJ2-3; D may be TRBD1 (6 bases). Germline CDR1 reads LGHDT; CDR2 reads YNNKEL (reference sequence). This CDR3 is 16 amino acids long. V dropped 2 bases and J dropped 6 bases, with 18 bases sitting between them. The CDR3 is CASSQLTTPGQDTQYF. The CDR3 DNA reads TGTGCCAGCAGCCAACTTACGACACCCGGACAGGATACGCAGTATTTT.

This clonotype was found many times. This chain connects TRBV6-4 to TRBJ1-3; no clear D. This CDR3 is built from 15 residues. Germline CDR1 is MRHNA and CDR2 is SNTAGT. Deletions cut 5 bases from V and 3 bases from J, with 14 bases between. The CDR3 DNA reads TGTGCCAGCAGTCCCAACGCACAGAGTGGAAACACCATATATTTT. Translation gives CASSPNAQSGNTIYF.

This clonotype was picked up many times. The chain employs TRBV7-2 and TRBJ1-4, with D uncertain. The CDR3 length is 14 residues. The germline V gene encodes CDR1 SGHTA and CDR2 FQGNSA. V dropped 2 bases and J dropped 5 bases, with 9 bases sitting between them. The DNA for the CDR3 is TGTGCCAGCAGCTTAAATGTGGGGAATGAAAAACTGTTTTTT. This sequence encodes CASSLNVGNEKLFF.

In this sample, this clonotype turned up a few times. The chain is built from TRBV20-1 and TRBJ2-3; no clear D. CDR3 length: 11 residues. V was shortened by 6 bases and J by 4 bases, with 8 bases between the two germline ends. Germline V gives CDR1 DFQATT, CDR2 SNEGSKA (reference sequence). The CDR3, as DNA: TGCAGTGCCCTGGGCGCAGATACGCAGTATTTT. This codes for CSALGADTQYF.

The table lists this clonotype with a few counts. V is TRBV7-8 and J is TRBJ2-7; perhaps TRBD1 as D (6 bases). CDR3 length equals 13 residues. The germline V and J ends were trimmed by 1 base and 7 bases, with 11 bases remaining between them. Germline assignment: CDR1 SGHVS and CDR2 FQNEAQ. The CDR3 reads CASSLEGVREQYF. CDR3 coding DNA: TGTGCCAGCAGCTTAGAGGGGGTCCGGGAGCAGTACTTC.

The V call is TRBV11-2, the J call TRBJ2-7; maybe TRBD1 (6 bases). The CDR3 covers 19 residues. V was pared by 3 bases and J by 3 bases, with 27 bases between. Germline CDR1 and CDR2: SGHAT and FQNNGV. DNA of the CDR3: TGTGCCAGCAGCTTCACACCCTATCGAGGACAGAAGTCCTACTACGAGCAGTACTTC. Translated: CASSFTPYRGQKSYYEQYF.

Many counts were recorded for this clonotype. This chain links TRBV29-1 with TRBJ2-7, with D possibly matching TRBD1 (6 bases). V lost 7 bases to trimming and J lost 6 bases, with 16 bases between them. The CDR3 totals 12 residues. CDR1 is SQVTM and CDR2 is ANQGSEA in the germline V gene. CDR3 in amino acids: CSARGYTSEQYF. The DNA of the CDR3 is TGCAGCGCAAGGGGGTATACCAGCGAGCAGTACTTC.

Only a few counts were recorded for this clonotype. This chain joins TRBV27 and TRBJ2-1; D possibly corresponds to TRBD1 (8 bases). The V and J ends lost 5 bases and 7 bases respectively, with 21 bases between them. Germline values: CDR1 MNHEY, CDR2 SMNVEV (reference sequence). The CDR3 is made up of 16 amino acids. CDR3 residues: CASSAGDRPRGNEQFF. The CDR3 coding sequence is TGTGCCAGCAGTGCGGGGGACAGGCCCCGTGGAAATGAGCAGTTCTTC.

The chain joins TRBV20-1 to TRBJ2-2; 7 bases match TRBD2. Germline trimming cut 6 bases from V and 2 bases from J; bases unmatched to any gene: 6. The CDR3 is made up of 14 amino acids. Germline lookup yields CDR1 DFQATT and CDR2 SNEGSKA (reference sequence). CDR3 region: CSAMGLLNTGELFF. CDR3 sequence (DNA): TGCAGTGCCATGGGACTACTTAACACCGGGGAGCTGTTTTTT.

The chain combines TRBV5-1 with TRBJ2-5, with 14 bases aligning to TRBD2. The CDR3 has 16 residues. Germline V lookup: CDR1 SGHRS, CDR2 YFSETQ. V shed 4 bases and J 1 base; nucleotides not matched to a gene: 3. The CDR3 region has the DNA TGCGCCAGCAGCACCGGACTAGCGGGAGGCCAAGAGACCCAGTACTTC. Its protein is CASSTGLAGGQETQYF. The entire variable domain, with the rest obtained from reference TRBV5-1 and TRBJ2-5, is as follows: KAGVTQTPRYLIKTRGQQVTLSCSPISGHRSVSWYQQTPGQGLQFLFEYFSETQRNKGNFPGRFSGRQFSNSRSEMNVSTLELGDSALYLCASSTGLAGGQETQYFGPGTRLLVL.